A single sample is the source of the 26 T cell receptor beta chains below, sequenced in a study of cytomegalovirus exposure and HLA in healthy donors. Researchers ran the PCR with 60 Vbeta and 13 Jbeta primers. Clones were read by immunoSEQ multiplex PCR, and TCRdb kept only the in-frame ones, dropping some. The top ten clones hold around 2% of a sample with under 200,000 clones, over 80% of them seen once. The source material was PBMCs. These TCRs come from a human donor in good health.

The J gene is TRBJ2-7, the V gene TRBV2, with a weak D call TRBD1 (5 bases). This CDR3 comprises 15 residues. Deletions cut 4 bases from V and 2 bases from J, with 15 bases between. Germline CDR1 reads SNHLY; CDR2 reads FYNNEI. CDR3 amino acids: CASSVSQDIPYEQYF. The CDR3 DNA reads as TGTGCCAGCAGTGTATCACAGGATATCCCCTACGAGCAGTACTTC.

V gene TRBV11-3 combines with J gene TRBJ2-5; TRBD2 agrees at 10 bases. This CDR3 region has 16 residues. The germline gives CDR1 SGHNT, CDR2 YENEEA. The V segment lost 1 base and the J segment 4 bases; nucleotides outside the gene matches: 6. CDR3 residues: CASSLGLAGVPETQYF. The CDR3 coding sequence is TGTGCCAGCAGCTTAGGTCTAGCGGGGGTCCCAGAGACCCAGTACTTC.

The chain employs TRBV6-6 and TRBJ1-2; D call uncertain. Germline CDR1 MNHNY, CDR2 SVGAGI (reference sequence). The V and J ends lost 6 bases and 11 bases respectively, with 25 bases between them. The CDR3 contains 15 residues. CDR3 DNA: TGTGCCAGCAGACGCAGAGGAGAGGCCGGTGTGGGTTACACCTTC. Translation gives CASRRRGEAGVGYTF.

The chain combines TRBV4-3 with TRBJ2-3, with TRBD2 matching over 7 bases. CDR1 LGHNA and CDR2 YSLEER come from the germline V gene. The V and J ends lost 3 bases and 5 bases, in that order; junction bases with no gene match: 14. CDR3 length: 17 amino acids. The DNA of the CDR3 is TGCGCCAGCAGCCAGGGAACTAGCGAAGGAATTTTAGATACGCAGTATTTT. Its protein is CASSQGTSEGILDTQYF.

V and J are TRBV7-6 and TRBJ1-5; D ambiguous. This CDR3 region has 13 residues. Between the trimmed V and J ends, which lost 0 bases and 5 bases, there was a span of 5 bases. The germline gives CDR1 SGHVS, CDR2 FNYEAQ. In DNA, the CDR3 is TGTGCCAGCAGCTTAGCCCTTTATCAGCCCCAGCATTTT. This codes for CASSLALYQPQHF.

CDR3 DNA sequence: TGTGCCAGCAGCTTAGCCCCCTCATTGGGGGGATTATCTGGAAACACCATATATTTT. Amino acid sequence: CASSLAPSLGGLSGNTIYF. The chain couples TRBV13 to TRBJ1-3; D possibly corresponds to TRBD1 (5 bases). There are 19 residues in the CDR3. Trimming pared 1 base from V and 1 base from J, leaving 20 bases between. Germline V gives CDR1 PRHDT, CDR2 FYEKMQ (reference sequence).

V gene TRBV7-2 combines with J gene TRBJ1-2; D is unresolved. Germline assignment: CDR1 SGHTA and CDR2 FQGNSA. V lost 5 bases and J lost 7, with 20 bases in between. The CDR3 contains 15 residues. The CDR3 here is CASSIGRLLSGGYTF. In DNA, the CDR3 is TGTGCCAGCAGCATAGGACGCCTACTATCGGGTGGCTACACCTTC.

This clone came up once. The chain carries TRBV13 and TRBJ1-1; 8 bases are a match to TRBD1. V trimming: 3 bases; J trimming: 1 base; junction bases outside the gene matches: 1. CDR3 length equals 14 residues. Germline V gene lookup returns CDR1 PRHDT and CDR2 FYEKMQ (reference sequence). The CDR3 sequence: CASSFGQGNTEAFF. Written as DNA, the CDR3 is TGTGCCAGCAGCTTCGGACAGGGGAACACTGAAGCTTTCTTT.

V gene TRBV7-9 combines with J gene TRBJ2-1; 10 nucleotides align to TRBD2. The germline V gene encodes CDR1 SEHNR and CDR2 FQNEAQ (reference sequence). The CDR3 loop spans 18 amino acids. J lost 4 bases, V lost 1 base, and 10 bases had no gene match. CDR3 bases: TGTGCCAGCAGCTTAGAACTAGCGGGGAGGACGGGGTACAATGAGCAGTTCTTC. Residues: CASSLELAGRTGYNEQFF.

CDR3 bases: TGCAGCGCAAAGACAGGGACTCAGCCCCAGCATTTT. It is translated as CSAKTGTQPQHF. This sequence joins TRBV29-1 and TRBJ1-5; 7 bases are a match to TRBD1. Germline V lookup: CDR1 SQVTM, CDR2 ANQGSEA. This CDR3 spans 12 amino acids. The V and J ends lost 7 bases and 6 bases, in that order; junction bases with no gene match: 6.

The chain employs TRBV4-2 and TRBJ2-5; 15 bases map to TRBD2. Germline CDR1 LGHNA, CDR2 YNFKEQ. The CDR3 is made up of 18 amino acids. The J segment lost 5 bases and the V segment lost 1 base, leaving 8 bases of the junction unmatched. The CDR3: CASSQGGTSGGFQETQYF. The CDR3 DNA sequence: TGTGCCAGCAGCCAAGGAGGGACTAGCGGGGGGTTTCAGGAGACCCAGTACTTC.

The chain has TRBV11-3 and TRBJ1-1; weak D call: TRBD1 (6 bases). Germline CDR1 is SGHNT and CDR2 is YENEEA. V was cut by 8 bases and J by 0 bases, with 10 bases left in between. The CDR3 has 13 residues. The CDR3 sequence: CASGRGMNTEAFF. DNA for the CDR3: TGTGCCAGCGGCAGGGGCATGAACACTGAAGCTTTCTTT.

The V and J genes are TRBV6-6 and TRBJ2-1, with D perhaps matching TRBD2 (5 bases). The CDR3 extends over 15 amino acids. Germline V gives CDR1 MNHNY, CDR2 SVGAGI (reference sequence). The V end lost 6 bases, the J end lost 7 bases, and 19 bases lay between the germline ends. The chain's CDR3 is CASSPPSRPGNEQFF. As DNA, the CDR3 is TGTGCCAGCAGCCCCCCTAGCCGGCCGGGGAATGAGCAGTTCTTC.

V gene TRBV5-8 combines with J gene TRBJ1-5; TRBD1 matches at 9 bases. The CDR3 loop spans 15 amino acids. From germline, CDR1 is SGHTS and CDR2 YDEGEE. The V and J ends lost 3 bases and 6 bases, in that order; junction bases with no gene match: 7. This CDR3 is CASSWEGQGGQPQHF. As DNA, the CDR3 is TGTGCCAGCAGCTGGGAGGGACAGGGTGGTCAGCCCCAGCATTTT.

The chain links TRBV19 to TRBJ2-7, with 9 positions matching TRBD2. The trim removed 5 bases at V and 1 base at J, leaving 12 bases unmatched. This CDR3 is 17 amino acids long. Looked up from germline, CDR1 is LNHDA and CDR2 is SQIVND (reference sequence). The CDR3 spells CASSRSIASGVSYEQYF. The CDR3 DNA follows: TGTGCCAGTAGTCGGTCGATTGCTAGCGGGGTTTCCTACGAGCAGTACTTC.

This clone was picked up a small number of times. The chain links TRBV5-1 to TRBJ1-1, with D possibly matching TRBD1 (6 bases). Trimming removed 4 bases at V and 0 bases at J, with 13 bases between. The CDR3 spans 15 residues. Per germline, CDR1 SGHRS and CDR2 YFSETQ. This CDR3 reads CASSPQGIMNTEAFF. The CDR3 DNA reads TGCGCCAGCAGCCCTCAGGGGATCATGAACACTGAAGCTTTCTTT. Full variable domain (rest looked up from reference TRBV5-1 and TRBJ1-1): KAGVTQTPRYLIKTRGQQVTLSCSPISGHRSVSWYQQTPGQGLQFLFEYFSETQRNKGNFPGRFSGRQFSNSRSEMNVSTLELGDSALYLCASSPQGIMNTEAFFGQGTRLTVV.

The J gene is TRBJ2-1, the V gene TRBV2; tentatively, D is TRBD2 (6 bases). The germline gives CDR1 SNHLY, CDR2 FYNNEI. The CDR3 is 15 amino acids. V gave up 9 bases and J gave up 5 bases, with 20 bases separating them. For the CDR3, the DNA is TGTGCCAGAGGAAGGGTGGCAGGGACTCACAATGAGCAGTTCTTC. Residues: CARGRVAGTHNEQFF.

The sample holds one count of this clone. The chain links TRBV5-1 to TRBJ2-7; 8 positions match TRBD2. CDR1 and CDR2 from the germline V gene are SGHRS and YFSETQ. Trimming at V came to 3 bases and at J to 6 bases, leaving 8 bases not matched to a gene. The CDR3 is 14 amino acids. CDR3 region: CASSSSPGGGEQYF. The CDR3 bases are TGCGCCAGCAGCTCCTCCCCGGGAGGGGGCGAGCAGTACTTC.

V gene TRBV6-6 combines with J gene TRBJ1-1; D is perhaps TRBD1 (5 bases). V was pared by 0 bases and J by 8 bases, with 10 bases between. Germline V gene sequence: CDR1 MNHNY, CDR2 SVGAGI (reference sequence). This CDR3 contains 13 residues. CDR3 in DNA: TGTGCCAGCAGTTACTCCGGACACTTCGAAGCTTTCTTT. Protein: CASSYSGHFEAFF.

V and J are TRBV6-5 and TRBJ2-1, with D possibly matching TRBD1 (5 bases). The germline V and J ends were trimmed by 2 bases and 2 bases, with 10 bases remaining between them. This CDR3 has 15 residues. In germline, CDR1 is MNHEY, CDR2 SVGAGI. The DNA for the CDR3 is TGTGCCAGCAGTTACGGGGCAGTCCCCTACAATGAGCAGTTCTTC. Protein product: CASSYGAVPYNEQFF.

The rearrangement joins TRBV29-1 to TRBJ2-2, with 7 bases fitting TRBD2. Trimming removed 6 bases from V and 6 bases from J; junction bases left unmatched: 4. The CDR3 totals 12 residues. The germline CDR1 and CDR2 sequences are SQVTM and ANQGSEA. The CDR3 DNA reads TGCAGCGTCCGGACTAGTTCCGGGGAGCTGTTTTTT. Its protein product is CSVRTSSGELFF.

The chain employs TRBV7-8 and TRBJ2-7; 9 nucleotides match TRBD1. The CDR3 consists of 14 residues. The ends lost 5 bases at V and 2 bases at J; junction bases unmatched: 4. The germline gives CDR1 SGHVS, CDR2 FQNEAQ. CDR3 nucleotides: TGTGCCAGCAGCCAAGGGACAGGGACCTACGAGCAGTACTTC. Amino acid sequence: CASSQGTGTYEQYF.

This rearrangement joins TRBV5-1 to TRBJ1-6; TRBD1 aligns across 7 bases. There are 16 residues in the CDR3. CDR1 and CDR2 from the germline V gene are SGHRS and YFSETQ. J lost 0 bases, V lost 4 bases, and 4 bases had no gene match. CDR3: CASSPDRSSYNSPLHF. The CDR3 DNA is TGCGCCAGCAGCCCGGACAGGTCCTCCTATAATTCACCCCTCCACTTT.

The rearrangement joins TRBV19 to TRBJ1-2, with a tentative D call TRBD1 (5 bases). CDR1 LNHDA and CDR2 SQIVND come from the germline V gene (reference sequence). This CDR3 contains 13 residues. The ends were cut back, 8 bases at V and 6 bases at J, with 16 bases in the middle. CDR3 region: CASSPSRVDGYTF. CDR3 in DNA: TGTGCCAGTTCCCCGAGCAGGGTGGATGGCTACACCTTC.

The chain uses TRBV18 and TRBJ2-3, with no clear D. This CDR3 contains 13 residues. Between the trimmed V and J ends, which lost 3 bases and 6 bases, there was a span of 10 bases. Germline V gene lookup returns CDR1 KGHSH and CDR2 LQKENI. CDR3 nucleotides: TGTGCCAGCTCACCGACGGAGCCCGATACGCAGTATTTT. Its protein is CASSPTEPDTQYF.

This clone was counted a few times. CDR3 DNA: TGCAGCGTTGAGGTCAGGGGTGGAAACACCATATATTTT. This translates into CSVEVRGGNTIYF. The chain recombines TRBV29-1 with TRBJ1-3; D might be TRBD1 (6 bases). Trimming took 3 bases from V and 3 from J, leaving 9 bases between them. The germline CDR1 and CDR2 sequences are SQVTM and ANQGSEA. The CDR3 consists of 13 residues.